These T cell receptor beta chains were read from a single sample in a study of T cell repertoires in cytomegalovirus infection. TCRdb ran MiXCR on the reads and lists one entry per CDR3 protein. The table lists about 460,000 distinct CDR3 sequences, about 10% of them singletons, with around 9.6% in the top ten. Sequenced material: PBMCs. These receptors all stem from a human donor in good health (CMV status not recorded). Some clones in this sample may be carry-over from other donors' samples. CDR3s leave out the opening cysteine and the closing phenylalanine or tryptophan.

j_gene	v_gene	CDR3aa
TRBJ1-1	TRBV5-1	ASSLGVQGRGTEAF
TRBJ2-6	TRBV12-5	ASGSSGANVLT
TRBJ2-3	TRBV2	ASRGGLAVRTDTQY
TRBJ2-1	TRBV28	ASSGGPLYNEQF
TRBJ2-1	TRBV6-5	ASSRGAGRNEQF
TRBJ2-5	TRBV7-9	ASSLGARQETQY
TRBJ2-5	TRBV11-3	ASSEQGPPKETQY
TRBJ2-1	TRBV7-6	ASSPWTGKRNQQF
TRBJ1-3	TRBV7-9	ASSSAQGVVGNTIY
TRBJ1-1	TRBV7-8	ASSDTNEAF
TRBJ2-7	TRBV7-8	ASSLILAGGPPEQY
TRBJ1-3	TRBV7-9	ASSRPTPSSGNTIY
TRBJ1-3	TRBV2	ASSGGRRGNTIY
TRBJ1-1	TRBV2	ASSEAGVTVAF
TRBJ1-6	TRBV7-8	ASSLGRVNSPLH
TRBJ2-7	TRBV7-8	ASSGRATYEQY
TRBJ1-1	TRBV7-2	ASSPRLDRSTEAF